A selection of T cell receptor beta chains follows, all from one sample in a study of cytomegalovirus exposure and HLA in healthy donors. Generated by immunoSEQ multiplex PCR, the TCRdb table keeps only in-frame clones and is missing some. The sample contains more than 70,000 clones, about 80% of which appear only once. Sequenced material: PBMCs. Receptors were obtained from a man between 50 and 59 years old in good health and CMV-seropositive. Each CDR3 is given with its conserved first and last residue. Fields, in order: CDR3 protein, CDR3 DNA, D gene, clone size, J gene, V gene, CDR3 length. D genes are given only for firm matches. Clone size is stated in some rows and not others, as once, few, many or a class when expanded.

cdr3_aa: CARSFTGPANTGELFF
cdr3_nt: TGTGCCAGAAGCTTTACGGGTCCGGCGAACACCGGGGAGCTGTTTTTT
d_call: .
clone_size: few
j_call: TRBJ2-2
v_call: TRBV5-3
cdr3_length: 16

cdr3_aa: CASSLGSGAQETQYF
cdr3_nt: TGTGCCAGCTCCCTGGGTAGCGGGGCACAAGAGACCCAGTACTTC
d_call: TRBD2
clone_size: .
j_call: TRBJ2-5
v_call: TRBV11-3
cdr3_length: 15

cdr3_aa: CASSLLRSLDSPLHF
cdr3_nt: TGTGCCAGCAGTTTATTGCGGTCCCTGGATTCACCCCTCCACTTT
d_call: .
clone_size: .
j_call: TRBJ1-6
v_call: TRBV28
cdr3_length: 15

cdr3_aa: CASYPRLIRETQYF
cdr3_nt: TGTGCCTCCTACCCCCGGTTAATCCGGGAGACCCAGTACTTC
d_call: .
clone_size: .
j_call: TRBJ2-5
v_call: TRBV9
cdr3_length: 14

cdr3_aa: CASSYGGSQGANGLTF
cdr3_nt: TGTGCCAGCAGTTATGGTGGTAGCCAGGGGGCCAACGGCCTGACTTTC
d_call: TRBD1
clone_size: few
j_call: TRBJ2-6
v_call: TRBV6-5
cdr3_length: 16

cdr3_aa: CASSLSGNNEQFF
cdr3_nt: TGCGCCAGCAGCTTATCCGGGAACAATGAGCAGTTCTTC
d_call: .
clone_size: .
j_call: TRBJ2-1
v_call: TRBV5-1
cdr3_length: 13

cdr3_aa: CASSLAEGAGANVLTF
cdr3_nt: TGTGCCAGCAGCTTAGCAGAAGGGGCTGGGGCCAACGTCCTGACTTTC
d_call: .
clone_size: .
j_call: TRBJ2-6
v_call: TRBV7-2
cdr3_length: 16

cdr3_aa: CATSSGTSGRAGYEQYF
cdr3_nt: TGTGCCACCAGCAGCGGGACTAGCGGGAGGGCGGGCTACGAGCAGTACTTC
d_call: TRBD2
clone_size: .
j_call: TRBJ2-7
v_call: TRBV15
cdr3_length: 17

cdr3_aa: CASSLTGLAYYEQFF
cdr3_nt: TGTGCCAGCAGCTTAACAGGACTAGCATATTATGAGCAGTTCTTC
d_call: TRBD2
clone_size: .
j_call: TRBJ2-1
v_call: TRBV7-3
cdr3_length: 15

cdr3_aa: CASSRRTTQETQYF
cdr3_nt: TGTGCCAGCAGCCGAAGGACTACACAAGAGACCCAGTACTTC
d_call: .
clone_size: .
j_call: TRBJ2-5
v_call: TRBV9
cdr3_length: 14

cdr3_aa: CASSERRASGTDTQYF
cdr3_nt: TGTGCCAGCAGTGAAAGAAGGGCAAGCGGGACAGATACGCAGTATTTT
d_call: .
clone_size: .
j_call: TRBJ2-3
v_call: TRBV6-1
cdr3_length: 16

cdr3_aa: CASSLEGVDTEAFF
cdr3_nt: TGCGCCAGCAGCTTGGAGGGGGTTGACACTGAAGCTTTCTTT
d_call: .
clone_size: .
j_call: TRBJ1-1
v_call: TRBV5-1
cdr3_length: 14

cdr3_aa: CASSEVETGGPLF
cdr3_nt: TGTGCCAGCAGTGAAGTGGAGACAGGGGGTCCATTATTT
d_call: TRBD1
clone_size: few
j_call: TRBJ2-3
v_call: TRBV2
cdr3_length: 13

cdr3_aa: CASSVVAGGYEQYF
cdr3_nt: TGTGCCAGCAGCGTAGTGGCGGGAGGGTACGAGCAGTACTTC
d_call: TRBD2
clone_size: .
j_call: TRBJ2-7
v_call: TRBV9
cdr3_length: 14

cdr3_aa: CASSQPGLAEETQYF
cdr3_nt: TGTGCCAGCAGCCAACCGGGACTAGCGGAAGAGACCCAGTACTTC
d_call: TRBD2
clone_size: .
j_call: TRBJ2-5
v_call: TRBV6-1
cdr3_length: 15

cdr3_aa: CASSSQGYYEQYF
cdr3_nt: TGTGCCAGCAGCTCCCAGGGTTACTACGAGCAGTACTTC
d_call: .
clone_size: .
j_call: TRBJ2-7
v_call: TRBV5-5
cdr3_length: 13

cdr3_aa: CASSLLPSASGPYEQYF
cdr3_nt: TGTGCCAGCAGCTTATTACCCTCGGCTAGCGGGCCCTACGAGCAGTACTTC
d_call: TRBD2
clone_size: .
j_call: TRBJ2-7
v_call: TRBV7-2
cdr3_length: 17

cdr3_aa: CASRSWGEKLFF
cdr3_nt: TGTGCCAGCCGGAGTTGGGGCGAAAAACTGTTTTTT
d_call: .
clone_size: .
j_call: TRBJ1-4
v_call: TRBV6-6
cdr3_length: 12

cdr3_aa: CASSSGQGSYNEQFF
cdr3_nt: TGTGCTAGCAGCTCGGGACAGGGCTCCTACAATGAGCAGTTCTTC
d_call: TRBD1
clone_size: few
j_call: TRBJ2-1
v_call: TRBV7-7
cdr3_length: 15

cdr3_aa: CASSKQGLGYGYTF
cdr3_nt: TGTGCCAGCAGTAAACAGGGATTGGGCTATGGCTACACCTTC
d_call: .
clone_size: .
j_call: TRBJ1-2
v_call: TRBV2
cdr3_length: 14

cdr3_aa: CASSFGGAGEQFF
cdr3_nt: TGTGCCAGCAGCTTCGGCGGGGCGGGTGAGCAGTTCTTC
d_call: .
clone_size: once
j_call: TRBJ2-1
v_call: TRBV5-6
cdr3_length: 13

cdr3_aa: CASSLLENSGANVLTF
cdr3_nt: TGCGCCAGCAGCTTGTTAGAAAACTCTGGGGCCAACGTCCTGACTTTC
d_call: .
clone_size: .
j_call: TRBJ2-6
v_call: TRBV5-1
cdr3_length: 16

cdr3_aa: CASSYSRTGNYGYTF
cdr3_nt: TGTGCCAGCAGTTACTCGAGAACAGGAAACTATGGCTACACCTTC
d_call: .
clone_size: .
j_call: TRBJ1-2
v_call: TRBV6-5
cdr3_length: 15

cdr3_aa: CASSQFHSHTGANVLTF
cdr3_nt: TGCGCCAGCAGTCAATTTCACAGTCATACTGGGGCCAACGTCCTGACTTTC
d_call: .
clone_size: .
j_call: TRBJ2-6
v_call: TRBV23-1
cdr3_length: 17

cdr3_aa: CASSDHRGGNQPQHF
cdr3_nt: TGTGCCAGCAGTGACCACAGGGGTGGCAATCAGCCCCAGCATTTT
d_call: TRBD1
clone_size: once
j_call: TRBJ1-5
v_call: TRBV25-1
cdr3_length: 15

cdr3_aa: CASSEWVREKGYSEQFF
cdr3_nt: TGTGCCAGCAGTGAATGGGTGCGGGAGAAAGGTTACAGTGAGCAGTTCTTC
d_call: TRBD2
clone_size: .
j_call: TRBJ2-1
v_call: TRBV6-1
cdr3_length: 17

cdr3_aa: CASSSEGTMSSYEQYF
cdr3_nt: TGTGCCAGCAGCTCCGAGGGGACTATGAGCTCCTACGAGCAGTACTTC
d_call: TRBD2
clone_size: few
j_call: TRBJ2-7
v_call: TRBV5-4
cdr3_length: 16

cdr3_aa: CASSPPSLAGEETQYF
cdr3_nt: TGCGCCAGCAGCCCCCCATCGCTAGCGGGAGAAGAGACCCAGTACTTC
d_call: TRBD2
clone_size: .
j_call: TRBJ2-5
v_call: TRBV4-1
cdr3_length: 16